Sequencing of this T cell receptor beta chain was carried out in a study of control samples from healthy donors and cancer patients. Here immunoSEQ multiplex PCR was the method, and the copy in TCRdb shows in-frame clones only, minus some. Of approximately 120,000 clones listed, roughly 86% were seen once; the top ten hold 2.9%. The CDR3 covers 14 residues. Germline V lookup: CDR1 LNHDA, CDR2 SQIVND (reference sequence). After removal of 3 bases from V and 10 bases from J, the junction contained 6 bases not matched to a gene. The V and J genes are TRBV19 and TRBJ1-6, with 7 bases lining up with TRBD1. The sequence was collected from a man between 60 and 75 years old in good health. The specimen sequenced was blood. In DNA form, the CDR3 reads TGTGCCAGTAGTATCAGGGGGGGACAATCACCCCTCCACTTT. It specifies CASSIRGGQSPLHF.